A single sample is the source of the 28 T cell receptor beta chains below, sequenced in a study of identical twins. TCRdb called the 5' RACE reads again in MiXCR, with one record for every CDR3 protein. The profile shows about 480,000 distinct CDR3 sequences, 13% to 15% of them singletons. The sample was also linked to a second study, of yellow fever vaccine responses in identical twins.

The sample comprised CD4+ T cells sorted from blood. Receptors originate from a woman aged 18-29 years in good health.

This clonotype has a handful of counts. This chain joins TRBV18 and TRBJ2-1, with TRBD2 matching 8 bases. The CDR3 consists of 15 residues. J gave up 7 bases and V 2 bases, and 7 bases lay outside the gene matches. Germline V gene sequence: CDR1 KGHSH, CDR2 LQKENI. CDR3 loop: CASSPNSGTLNEQFF. DNA of the CDR3: TGTGCCAGCTCACCAAATAGCGGGACTCTGAATGAGCAGTTCTTC.

At least ten counts were recorded for this clonotype. The chain uses TRBV28 and TRBJ2-7; 10 bases fit TRBD1. The CDR3 totals 15 residues. Trimming at V came to 3 bases and at J to 1 base, leaving 3 bases not matched to a gene. Germline loops: CDR1 MDHEN, CDR2 SYDVKM. CDR3 nucleotides: TGTGCCAGCAGTTTCCGGGACAGGGGATCCTACGAGCAGTACTTC. It encodes CASSFRDRGSYEQYF.

This clonotype was seen at least ten times. V is TRBV9 and J is TRBJ2-1; either TRBD1 or TRBD2 may fit D (6 bases each). This CDR3 is 14 amino acids long. Between the trimmed V and J ends, which lost 0 bases and 6 bases, there was a span of 10 bases. CDR1 is SGDLS, CDR2 YYNGEE, per germline. The CDR3 region has the DNA TGTGCCAGCAGCGTAGGGAGGGGGTCCAATGAGCAGTTCTTC. Translation gives CASSVGRGSNEQFF. The full variable domain, rest sourced from reference TRBV9 and TRBJ2-1, is DSGVTQTPKHLITATGQRVTLRCSPRSGDLSVYWYQQSLDQGLQFLIQYYNGEERAKGNILERFSAQQFPDLHSELNLSSLELGDSALYFCASSVGRGSNEQFFGPGTRLTVL.

This clonotype occurred a few times. J is TRBJ2-5 and V is TRBV2, with TRBD1 matching over 7 bases. The CDR3 runs to 14 residues. Germline assignment: CDR1 SNHLY and CDR2 FYNNEI. V was clipped by 6 bases and J by 4 bases; unmatched bases: 8. DNA of the CDR3: TGTGCCAGCAGGGATACAGGGGTTCGAGAGACCCAGTACTTC. Translated: CASRDTGVRETQYF.

This clonotype was counted many times. The chain has TRBV18 and TRBJ2-5; D not resolved. This CDR3 is 11 amino acids long. The V end lost 8 bases, the J end lost 3 bases, and 7 bases lay between the germline ends. CDR1 and CDR2 from the germline V gene are KGHSH and LQKENI. CDR3 in DNA: TGTGCCAGCAGCCCTAAAGAGACCCAGTACTTC. Its translation: CASSPKETQYF.

This clonotype was seen a handful of times. V and J are TRBV5-4 and TRBJ2-2; a possible D gene is TRBD1 (5 bases). CDR3 length: 14 amino acids. V was clipped by 4 bases and J by 11 bases, with 18 bases between them. The germline CDR1 and CDR2 sequences are SGHNT and YYREEE (reference sequence). CDR3 amino acids: CASSHRTTEHELFF. The CDR3 DNA reads TGTGCCAGCAGCCATCGTACGACAGAGCATGAGCTGTTTTTT. Full variable domain (remainder filled in from reference TRBV5-4 and TRBJ2-2): ETGVTQSPTHLIKTRGQQVTLRCSSQSGHNTVSWYQQALGQGPQFIFQYYREEENGRGNFPPRFSGLQFPNYSSELNVNALELDDSALYLCASSHRTTEHELFFGEGSRLTVL.

This clonotype was observed a handful of times. The rearrangement links TRBV2 to TRBJ2-7; D is tentatively TRBD1 or TRBD2 (5 bases each). This CDR3 has 17 amino acids. V was cut by 0 bases and J by 3 bases, with 18 bases left in between. Germline lookup yields CDR1 SNHLY and CDR2 FYNNEI. In nucleotides, the CDR3 is TGTGCCAGCAGTGAAGCGCAGTCGGCAGGGAGAGGCTACGAGCAGTACTTC. This sequence encodes CASSEAQSAGRGYEQYF.

The sample holds a few counts of this clonotype. This chain uses TRBV9 with TRBJ2-5; D unresolved. CDR3 length: 13 residues. The V end lost 0 bases, the J end lost 5 bases, and 8 bases lay between the germline ends. Germline V gene sequence: CDR1 SGDLS, CDR2 YYNGEE. Here the CDR3 reads CASSVDPVETQYF. DNA of the CDR3: TGTGCCAGCAGCGTAGACCCCGTGGAGACCCAGTACTTC.

The rearrangement joins TRBV27 to TRBJ1-5; perhaps TRBD1 as D (5 bases). The CDR3 is made up of 12 amino acids. Germline CDR1 reads MNHEY; CDR2 reads SMNVEV (reference sequence). V was shortened by 6 bases and J by 6 bases, with 9 bases between the two germline ends. The chain's CDR3 is CASRRGTQPQHF. The CDR3 DNA reads TGTGCCAGCAGAAGGGGCACTCAGCCCCAGCATTTT.

This clonotype has ten or more counts. The J gene is TRBJ1-2, the V gene TRBV3-1; 8 bases match TRBD1. Germline CDR1 and CDR2: LGHDT and YNNKEL (reference sequence). CDR3 length equals 16 residues. The V segment lost 4 bases and the J segment 2 bases; nucleotides outside the gene matches: 9. CDR3 sequence: CASSPRGTGANYGYTF. CDR3 nucleotides: TGTGCCAGCAGCCCTCGGGGGACAGGCGCCAACTATGGCTACACCTTC. Combining the CDR3 with reference TRBV3-1 and TRBJ1-2 gives the whole variable domain DTAVSQTPKYLVTQMGNDKSIKCEQNLGHDTMYWYKQDSKKFLKIMFSYNNKELIINETVPNRFSPKSPDKAHLNLHINSLELGDSAVYFCASSPRGTGANYGYTFGSGTRLTVV.

This clonotype was recorded many times. This chain joins TRBV12-3 or TRBV12-4 and TRBJ2-5, with TRBD2 identical over 10 bases. Unmatched junction bases numbered 6, after V lost 6 bases and J lost 2 bases. This CDR3 has 15 amino acids. CDR3 nucleotides: TGTGCCAGCAGCGCACTAGCGGGAAGGCAAGAGACCCAGTACTTC. This gives the protein CASSALAGRQETQYF.

This clonotype was counted a few times. The rearrangement links TRBV29-1 to TRBJ2-5, with 10 bases matching TRBD1. The CDR3 covers 16 residues. V gave up 6 bases and J gave up 2 bases; unmatched junction bases: 12. The V gene's germline CDR1 is SQVTM and CDR2 ANQGSEA. CDR3 amino acids: CSVDAGQGFLQETQYF. CDR3 sequence (DNA): TGCAGCGTGGATGCGGGACAGGGGTTTCTTCAAGAGACCCAGTACTTC.

This clonotype was seen a few times. The J gene is TRBJ2-3, the V gene TRBV10-3; D gene unclear. Trimming cost V 3 bases and J 2 bases, with 6 bases left between them. CDR1 and CDR2 (germline): ENHRY, SYGVKD. CDR3 length: 13 residues. The CDR3 nucleotides read TGTGCCATCAGTGACTCCCCCACAGATACGCAGTATTTT. It specifies CAISDSPTDTQYF.

The genes are TRBV20-1 and TRBJ2-3; D ambiguous. Between the trimmed V and J ends, which lost 6 bases and 2 bases, there was a span of 18 bases. Germline CDR1 and CDR2: DFQATT and SNEGSKA (reference sequence). The CDR3 contains 15 residues. CDR3 bases: TGCAGTGCGTTCGTCACGACGAATCCCACAGATACGCAGTATTTT. Amino acid sequence: CSAFVTTNPTDTQYF.

This clonotype was recorded a few times. The V and J genes are TRBV12-3 or TRBV12-4 and TRBJ1-2; weak D call: TRBD1 (5 bases). With 7 bases removed from V and 3 bases from J, the gap between germline ends came to 15 bases. CDR3 size: 14 residues. The CDR3 spells CASTASGSHYGYTF. The DNA for the CDR3 is TGTGCCAGCACCGCTTCAGGGAGTCACTATGGCTACACCTTC.

A few counts support this clonotype. J is TRBJ2-5 and V is TRBV20-1; TRBD2 aligns across 11 bases. J lost 5 bases, V lost 6 bases, and 5 bases had no gene match. Germline loops: CDR1 DFQATT, CDR2 SNEGSKA (reference sequence). The CDR3 length is 13 residues. The CDR3 is CSALLAGAETQYF. The CDR3 nucleotides read TGCAGTGCGTTACTAGCGGGGGCGGAGACCCAGTACTTC.

The table lists this clonotype with many counts. The chain is built from TRBV12-3 or TRBV12-4 and TRBJ2-7; the match to TRBD1 covers 10 bases. V gave up 3 bases and J gave up 6 bases; unmatched junction bases: 2. The length of the CDR3 is 13 residues. The CDR3 sequence: CASSLGQGREQYF. The CDR3 bases are TGTGCCAGCAGTTTGGGACAGGGGCGCGAGCAGTACTTC.

The chain joins TRBV5-1 to TRBJ1-2; D unclear. CDR1 and CDR2 (germline): SGHRS, YFSETQ. The CDR3 is 12 residues long. V lost 1 base, J lost 6 bases, and 7 bases lay in between. The CDR3 DNA sequence: TGCGCCAGCAGCTTGCCCCCGGATGGCTACACCTTC. It translates to CASSLPPDGYTF. Drawing the rest from reference TRBV5-1 and TRBJ1-2, the complete variable domain is KAGVTQTPRYLIKTRGQQVTLSCSPISGHRSVSWYQQTPGQGLQFLFEYFSETQRNKGNFPGRFSGRQFSNSRSEMNVSTLELGDSALYLCASSLPPDGYTFGSGTRLTVV.

The rearrangement uses TRBV5-5 and TRBJ1-4; D gene ambiguous. Germline-derived CDR1 and CDR2 are SGHKS and YYEKEE (reference sequence). This CDR3 region has 14 residues. V dropped 4 bases and J dropped 4 bases, with 11 bases sitting between them. The CDR3 DNA sequence: TGTGCCAGCAGCCCCGGACGGTATAATGAAAAACTGTTTTTT. Protein: CASSPGRYNEKLFF.

The V call is TRBV2, the J call TRBJ2-1; D is unclear. Germline loops: CDR1 SNHLY, CDR2 FYNNEI. This CDR3 contains 13 residues. Between the trimmed V and J ends, which lost 10 bases and 7 bases, there was a span of 17 bases. This CDR3 is CATYDNLRNEQFF. For the CDR3, the DNA is TGTGCCACCTATGACAACCTGAGGAATGAGCAGTTCTTC.

This clonotype occurred a few times. The chain employs TRBV4-1 and TRBJ1-6, with a weak D call TRBD1 (5 bases). Deletions cut 0 bases from V and 0 bases from J, with 12 bases between. This CDR3 has 18 amino acids. Germline V gives CDR1 MGHRA, CDR2 YSYEKL. CDR3 in DNA: TGCGCCAGCAGCCAAGATGGTTCCGACAGCTCCTATAATTCACCCCTCCACTTT. This codes for CASSQDGSDSSYNSPLHF.

CDR3 sequence reads: CASTPDRFQETQYF. The CDR3 DNA follows: TGTGCCAGCACCCCCGATCGGTTTCAAGAGACCCAGTACTTC. The chain has TRBV27 and TRBJ2-5; D gene ambiguous. The germline V gene encodes CDR1 MNHEY and CDR2 SMNVEV (reference sequence). V lost 7 bases and J lost 2, with 14 bases in between. This CDR3 is 14 amino acids long.

J is TRBJ1-2 and V is TRBV29-1, with D maybe TRBD1 (6 bases). Germline CDR1 SQVTM, CDR2 ANQGSEA. The V and J ends lost 5 bases and 7 bases respectively, with 14 bases between them. CDR3 size: 12 residues. The CDR3 nucleotides read TGCAGCGTTTCCGGGGGCGCAGGTGGCTACACCTTC. The encoded protein is CSVSGGAGGYTF.

This clonotype was seen more than once but under ten times. V gene TRBV6-2 or TRBV6-3 combines with J gene TRBJ2-1; D is perhaps TRBD2 (5 bases). The CDR3 sequence is 14 residues long. V was clipped by 7 bases and J by 5 bases, with 15 bases between them. CDR1 MNHEY and CDR2 SVGEGT come from the germline V gene. The chain's CDR3 is CASTFSGINNEQFF. CDR3 bases: TGTGCCAGCACCTTCAGCGGAATTAACAATGAGCAGTTCTTC.

V usage is TRBV7-3 and J usage is TRBJ2-1, with 8 bases lining up with TRBD1. Per the germline V gene, CDR1 is SGHTA and CDR2 is FQGTGA. This CDR3 has 14 amino acids. V lost 5 bases and J lost 8; bases outside the gene matches: 8. The CDR3 DNA sequence: TGTGCCAGCAGCGCCGGACAGGGCCCGGATGAGCAGTTCTTC. Translating gives CASSAGQGPDEQFF.

The chain employs TRBV2 and TRBJ2-5, with D possibly TRBD2 on 7 matching bases. V gave up 11 bases and J gave up 0 bases, with 16 bases separating them. Germline V lookup: CDR1 SNHLY, CDR2 FYNNEI. This CDR3 has 14 residues. The CDR3 spells CAERGGGNQETQYF. The CDR3 bases are TGTGCCGAAAGAGGGGGGGGCAACCAAGAGACCCAGTACTTC.

This clonotype was seen only a few times. The chain combines TRBV11-2 with TRBJ2-2, with 10 bases identical to TRBD2. Germline V gene lookup returns CDR1 SGHAT and CDR2 FQNNGV. With V trimmed by 3 bases and J by 8 bases, 12 bases remained unmatched. The CDR3 runs 17 residues. The CDR3: CASSLQTSGSSIGELFF. CDR3 bases: TGTGCCAGCAGCTTGCAGACTAGCGGGTCCTCGATAGGGGAGCTGTTTTTT.

This clonotype was detected a few times. The chain joins TRBV15 to TRBJ2-7; D possibly matches TRBD1 or TRBD2 (5 bases each). The V end was cut by 2 bases, the J end by 7 bases, with 18 bases between. CDR1 and CDR2 from the germline V gene are LNHNV and YYDKDF (reference sequence). This CDR3 contains 15 residues. CDR3 in amino acids: CATSRLRDPWREQYF. In DNA, the CDR3 is TGTGCCACCAGCAGACTACGGGACCCTTGGCGGGAGCAGTACTTC.